One sample yielded the 23 T cell receptor beta chains listed below, sequenced in a study of PD-1 blockade in classical Hodgkin lymphoma. Using immunoSEQ multiplex PCR, the repertoire was profiled, and TCRdb retains in-frame clones only, with some absent. The table includes roughly 150,000 clones, approximately 80% detected once. After autologous stem cell transplantation all patients relapsed, and prior brentuximab vedotin exposure differed between cohorts. The sample consisted of peripheral blood mononuclear cells (PBMCs), taken before the second cycle of nivolumab. Receptors originate from a human donor with classical Hodgkin lymphoma.

V is TRBV5-1 and J is TRBJ2-1, with D hard to call. The CDR3 spans 16 residues. Germline CDR1 reads SGHRS; CDR2 reads YFSETQ. Between the trimmed V and J ends, which lost 4 bases and 3 bases, there was a span of 17 bases. This CDR3 reads CASSPPLEWSYNEQFF. CDR3 coding DNA: TGCGCCAGCAGCCCCCCCTTAGAGTGGAGCTACAATGAGCAGTTCTTC. The full variable domain, its missing parts supplied by reference TRBV5-1 and TRBJ2-1, is KAGVTQTPRYLIKTRGQQVTLSCSPISGHRSVSWYQQTPGQGLQFLFEYFSETQRNKGNFPGRFSGRQFSNSRSEMNVSTLELGDSALYLCASSPPLEWSYNEQFFGPGTRLTVL.

This clone was recorded at least ten times. Other DNA sequences of this sample code for an identical CDR3. This chain connects TRBV6-1 to TRBJ2-1; D might be TRBD1 (6 bases). The CDR3 runs 15 residues. Per germline, CDR1 MNHNS and CDR2 SASEGT. V lost 3 bases and J 0 bases, leaving 9 bases between the germline ends. CDR3 nucleotide sequence: TGTGCCAGCAGTGAGGGCAGGGGCTCCTACAATGAGCAGTTCTTC. It encodes CASSEGRGSYNEQFF.

In this sample, this clone turned up a few times. The chain carries TRBV19 and TRBJ1-5; TRBD1 is a possible D gene (6 bases). With 4 bases removed from V and 6 bases from J, the gap between germline ends came to 13 bases. Germline loops: CDR1 LNHDA, CDR2 SQIVND (reference sequence). The CDR3 is 14 residues long. CDR3 sequence reads: CASSTYREGQPQHF. CDR3 nucleotide sequence: TGTGCCAGTAGTACTTACAGGGAGGGTCAGCCCCAGCATTTT.

V gene TRBV5-8 combines with J gene TRBJ2-3; D is unresolved. The CDR3 contains 14 residues. Looked up from germline, CDR1 is SGHTS and CDR2 is YDEGEE. Trimming shortened V by 8 bases and J by 2 bases, and 15 bases separated the two germline ends. The CDR3 DNA reads TGTGCCAGGGCTAGACTCGAGCTCACAGATACGCAGTATTTT. It yields the protein CARARLELTDTQYF.

This clone was seen just once. The gene calls are TRBV6-5 and TRBJ2-7; 9 nucleotides agree with TRBD2. The CDR3 totals 16 residues. CDR1 MNHEY and CDR2 SVGAGI come from the germline V gene. V was pared by 2 bases and J by 4 bases, with 9 bases of the junction left unmatched. The CDR3 sequence: CASSYTGLASSYEQYF. The CDR3 DNA reads as TGTGCCAGCAGTTACACGGGACTAGCCTCGTCATACGAGCAGTACTTC.

The chain combines TRBV18 with TRBJ1-3; 10 positions match TRBD1. The CDR3 contains 17 residues. J was trimmed by 0 bases and V by 3 bases; bases with no gene match: 5. Germline V gene sequence: CDR1 KGHSH, CDR2 LQKENI. The CDR3 DNA follows: TGTGCCAGCTCACCGAGACAGGGGGCCGACTCTGGAAACACCATATATTTT. It codes for CASSPRQGADSGNTIYF.

The chain couples TRBV28 to TRBJ2-2; 9 bases map to TRBD2. The CDR3 totals 17 residues. Unmatched junction bases numbered 8, after V lost 6 bases and J lost 0 bases. The germline CDR1 and CDR2 sequences are MDHEN and SYDVKM. CDR3 in DNA: TGTGCCAGCAGCCGCGGGGCGGGAGGGACGAACACCGGGGAGCTGTTTTTT. Amino acids: CASSRGAGGTNTGELFF.

This chain links TRBV18 with TRBJ1-4, with 8 bases matching TRBD1. CDR1 KGHSH and CDR2 LQKENI come from the germline V gene. V dropped 4 bases and J dropped 8; count of bases not matched to a gene: 6. The CDR3 is 14 residues long. This CDR3 reads CASSRDRGNEKLFF. Here the CDR3 DNA reads TGTGCCAGCTCACGCGACAGGGGCAACGAAAAACTGTTTTTT.

This sequence joins TRBV28 and TRBJ2-3; D gene uncertain. The CDR3 has 15 amino acids. Germline V gene sequence: CDR1 MDHEN, CDR2 SYDVKM. V shed 2 bases and J shed 0 bases, with 9 bases lying between them. The CDR3 region has the DNA TGTGCCAGCAGTTTACTCTACCCTAGCACAGATACGCAGTATTTT. Translated, it gives CASSLLYPSTDTQYF.

The chain uses TRBV6-1 and TRBJ2-3; 10 bases match TRBD1. V shed 4 bases, J shed 3 bases, and the junction held 16 bases outside the gene matches. CDR3 length: 19 amino acids. Germline lookup yields CDR1 MNHNS and CDR2 SASEGT. This CDR3 reads CASSVRTGGLGGPTDTQYF. The CDR3 bases are TGTGCCAGCAGTGTCAGGACAGGGGGTCTGGGCGGACCTACAGATACGCAGTATTTT.

In this sample, this clone turned up a few times. The V call is TRBV7-9, the J call TRBJ2-5; 12 bases line up with TRBD2. Germline V gene lookup returns CDR1 SEHNR and CDR2 FQNEAQ (reference sequence). CDR3 length equals 17 residues. Unmatched junction bases numbered 11, after V lost 5 bases and J lost 4 bases. CDR3 DNA sequence: TGTGCCAGCAGCCCAAGGACTAGCGGGGACTACCGAGAGACCCAGTACTTC. Translating it yields CASSPRTSGDYRETQYF.

This sequence joins TRBV29-1 and TRBJ2-3; 10 nucleotides line up with TRBD2. The CDR3 is 13 residues long. The V gene's germline CDR1 is SQVTM and CDR2 ANQGSEA. V lost 5 bases and J lost 6; bases outside the gene matches: 5. The CDR3 sequence is CSVRLAGADTQYF. CDR3 coding DNA: TGCAGCGTTAGGCTAGCGGGAGCCGATACGCAGTATTTT.

The chain employs TRBV18 and TRBJ2-1, with TRBD2 matching over 15 bases. This CDR3 has 16 residues. Germline CDR1 is KGHSH and CDR2 is LQKENI. The V segment lost 6 bases and the J segment 4 bases; nucleotides outside the gene matches: 4. The CDR3 bases are TGTGCCAGCTCTCGGACTAGCGGGGGGGATTACAATGAGCAGTTCTTC. Translated, it gives CASSRTSGGDYNEQFF.

The chain has TRBV7-2 and TRBJ2-7; a possible D gene is TRBD1 (6 bases). The CDR3 length is 15 residues. The germline V and J ends were trimmed by 2 bases and 2 bases, with 13 bases remaining between them. Per the germline V gene, CDR1 is SGHTA and CDR2 is FQGNSA. In DNA form, the CDR3 reads TGTGCCAGCAGCTTAAACGGACAGTCCGCCTACGAGCAGTACTTC. It translates to CASSLNGQSAYEQYF.

Here the CDR3 reads CASSRAGTTDTQYF. The CDR3, as DNA: TGCGCCAGCAGCAGAGCGGGGACCACAGATACGCAGTATTTT. V usage is TRBV5-1 and J usage is TRBJ2-3; TRBD2 matches at 7 bases. V shed 4 bases, J shed 2 bases, and the junction held 4 bases outside the gene matches. CDR3 size: 14 residues. Germline CDR1 SGHRS, CDR2 YFSETQ. The entire variable domain, with the rest obtained from reference TRBV5-1 and TRBJ2-3, is as follows: KAGVTQTPRYLIKTRGQQVTLSCSPISGHRSVSWYQQTPGQGLQFLFEYFSETQRNKGNFPGRFSGRQFSNSRSEMNVSTLELGDSALYLCASSRAGTTDTQYFGPGTRLTVL.

The V gene is TRBV7-6, the J gene TRBJ2-7; 9 bases align to TRBD1. The V and J ends lost 6 bases and 5 bases, in that order; junction bases with no gene match: 11. Looked up from germline, CDR1 is SGHVS and CDR2 is FNYEAQ. The CDR3 contains 15 residues. As DNA, the CDR3 is TGTGCCAGCAGTTTATGGGACAGGGAATACGACGAGCAGTACTTC. Translation gives CASSLWDREYDEQYF.

CDR3 sequence (DNA): TGTGCCAGCTCGGTACTAATAGGGGGCTATGGCTACACCTTC. Translated, it gives CASSVLIGGYGYTF. The chain employs TRBV18 and TRBJ1-2, with D possibly being TRBD1 (6 bases). The CDR3 sequence is 14 residues long. V lost 6 bases and J lost 4, with 15 bases in between. The germline CDR1 and CDR2 sequences are KGHSH and LQKENI. The full variable domain, its missing parts supplied by reference TRBV18 and TRBJ1-2, is NAGVMQNPRHLVRRRGQEARLRCSPMKGHSHVYWYRQLPEEGLKFMVYLQKENIIDESGMPKERFSAEFPKEGPSILRIQQVVRGDSAAYFCASSVLIGGYGYTFGSGTRLTVV.

The CDR3 sequence is CASSLKGNYGYTF. CDR3 in DNA: TGTGCCAGCAGCTTAAAGGGGAACTATGGCTACACCTTC. The V gene is TRBV7-9, the J gene TRBJ1-2; D might be TRBD1 (5 bases). This CDR3 contains 13 residues. Trimming stripped 2 bases from V and 2 bases from J, with 6 bases between. Germline V gives CDR1 SEHNR, CDR2 FQNEAQ (reference sequence).

The V gene is TRBV21-1, the J gene TRBJ1-5. TRBV21-1 is described as a pseudogene. The CDR3 length is 17 residues. CDR3 sequence reads: CASSKASAGRSNQPQHF. CDR3 coding DNA: TGTGCCAGCAGCAAAGCTTCTGCGGGACGGAGCAATCAGCCCCAGCATTTT.

The rearrangement links TRBV10-3 to TRBJ1-1; 7 nucleotides match TRBD1. Per germline, CDR1 ENHRY and CDR2 SYGVKD. The CDR3 is made up of 14 amino acids. V shed 3 bases, J shed 7 bases, and the junction held 8 bases outside the gene matches. The CDR3 is CAISDHRGFVEAFF. The CDR3 DNA sequence: TGTGCCATCAGTGATCACAGGGGATTTGTTGAAGCTTTCTTT.

V is TRBV5-8 and J is TRBJ2-5; 16 nucleotides agree with TRBD2. The CDR3 is made up of 19 amino acids. Germline CDR1 is SGHTS and CDR2 is YDEGEE. The J segment lost 5 bases and the V segment lost 4 bases, leaving 14 bases of the junction unmatched. The CDR3 loop reads CASSPLTGTSGRAWETQYF. The DNA for the CDR3 is TGTGCCAGCAGCCCCTTAACCGGGACTAGCGGGAGGGCCTGGGAGACCCAGTACTTC.

The chain employs TRBV4-2 and TRBJ2-3; 14 bases fit TRBD2. V lost 0 bases and J lost 5; bases outside the gene matches: 13. In germline, CDR1 is LGHNA, CDR2 YNFKEQ. The CDR3 spans 20 residues. CDR3 residues: CASSQDRTSGGIYPRDTQYF. The CDR3 nucleotides are TGTGCCAGCAGCCAAGATCGGACTAGCGGGGGGATCTACCCGCGAGATACGCAGTATTTT.

The chain carries TRBV9 and TRBJ2-3, with TRBD2 matching over 10 bases. The V segment lost 5 bases and the J segment 6 bases; nucleotides outside the gene matches: 9. This CDR3 is built from 15 residues. Germline values: CDR1 SGDLS, CDR2 YYNGEE. The CDR3 here is CASRASGGPSDTQYF. CDR3 bases: TGTGCCAGCAGGGCTAGCGGGGGCCCGTCTGATACGCAGTATTTT.